Shown below are 22 T cell receptor beta chains from a single sample sequenced in a study of T cells in Graves' hyperthyroidism and ophthalmopathy. Researchers amplified the TCR beta CDR3 regions from RNA transcripts. HTBI primers were used for first-round RT-PCR of the TCR CDR3. One entry per CDR3 protein results from TCRdb running MiXCR on the multiplex PCR reads. The sample includes about 590,000 distinct CDR3 sequences, around 16% of them seen just once. Sequencing was performed on blood. The receptors derive from a woman in her 30s with Graves' hyperthyroidism.

In its sample, this clonotype was seen many times. The CDR3 here is CSASVNSNQPQHF. In DNA, the CDR3 is TGCAGTGCTAGTGTAAATAGCAATCAGCCCCAGCATTTT. The rearrangement uses TRBV20-1 and TRBJ1-5; D is ambiguous. CDR3 size: 13 residues. Trimming stripped 3 bases from V and 0 bases from J, with 6 bases between. Looked up from germline, CDR1 is DFQATT and CDR2 is SNEGSKA (reference sequence).

This clonotype was found many times. The V gene is TRBV30, the J gene TRBJ2-7; D uncertain. The CDR3 covers 12 residues. Trimming removed 4 bases at V and 2 bases at J, with 9 bases between. Germline CDR1 GTSNPN, CDR2 SVGIG (reference sequence). The chain's CDR3 is CAWIGGPYEQYF. DNA of the CDR3: TGTGCCTGGATAGGCGGTCCCTACGAGCAGTACTTC.

The genes are TRBV2 and TRBJ1-5; 7 bases agree with TRBD1. In germline, CDR1 is SNHLY, CDR2 FYNNEI. The ends lost 7 bases at V and 0 bases at J; junction bases unmatched: 3. The CDR3 runs to 14 residues. CDR3 in DNA: TGTGCCAGCACCGACAGGGCTAGCAATCAGCCCCAGCATTTT. Protein product: CASTDRASNQPQHF.

This clonotype was found many times. The chain recombines TRBV20-1 with TRBJ2-2; 10 bases are a match to TRBD2. Germline V CDR1 and CDR2: DFQATT, SNEGSKA (reference sequence). With 2 bases clipped from V and 2 bases from J, the junction kept 8 bases outside the gene matches. The CDR3 has 17 residues. The CDR3 region has the DNA TGCAGTGCTAGACGGGCTAGCGGGAGCCTAAACACCGGGGAGCTGTTTTTT. Its protein product is CSARRASGSLNTGELFF.

This clonotype was picked up many times. This chain joins TRBV7-9 and TRBJ2-3, with 9 bases lining up with TRBD2. Germline loops: CDR1 SEHNR, CDR2 FQNEAQ (reference sequence). V shed 1 base and J 4 bases; nucleotides not matched to a gene: 6. The CDR3 totals 16 residues. The CDR3, as DNA: TGTGCCAGCAGCTTAGGCAGGACTAGCGTAGCAGATACGCAGTATTTT. This sequence encodes CASSLGRTSVADTQYF. Variable domain in full (rest from reference TRBV7-9 and TRBJ2-3): DTGVSQNPRHKITKRGQNVTFRCDPISEHNRLYWYRQTLGQGPEFLTYFQNEAQLEKSRLLSDRFSAERPKGSFSTLEIQRTEQGDSAMYLCASSLGRTSVADTQYFGPGTRLTVL.

The sample holds a few counts of this clonotype. The chain combines TRBV3-1 with TRBJ2-1, with TRBD2 matching over 10 bases. The CDR3 runs 18 residues. Losses at the gene ends were 5 bases for V and 6 bases for J; bases not matched to a gene: 16. Germline CDR1 and CDR2: LGHDT and YNNKEL (reference sequence). The CDR3 nucleotides read TGTGCCAGCAGCGTCCAGGTCCCTAGCGGGAGTTTTGGCAATGAGCAGTTCTTC. This encodes CASSVQVPSGSFGNEQFF.

The chain has TRBV29-1 and TRBJ2-3; TRBD2 is a possible D gene (6 bases). CDR1 and CDR2 from the germline V gene are SQVTM and ANQGSEA. Trimming took 0 bases from V and 6 from J, leaving 22 bases between them. The CDR3 has 17 residues. CDR3 region: CSVEESQAGRVSDTQYF. The CDR3 bases are TGCAGCGTTGAAGAGAGTCAGGCGGGACGGGTCTCTGATACGCAGTATTTT.

This clonotype was counted ten times or more. This chain joins TRBV7-9 and TRBJ2-5, with D perhaps matching TRBD2 (6 bases). This CDR3 is built from 14 residues. The germline gives CDR1 SEHNR, CDR2 FQNEAQ (reference sequence). Trimming took 2 bases from V and 4 from J, leaving 11 bases between them. CDR3 in DNA: TGTGCCAGCAGCTTACGGTCGGGAGCAGAGACCCAGTACTTC. This encodes CASSLRSGAETQYF.

Ten or more counts support this clonotype. V is TRBV7-9 and J is TRBJ2-1; TRBD1 or TRBD2 may be the D gene (5 bases each). There are 18 residues in the CDR3. CDR1 is SEHNR and CDR2 is FQNEAQ in the germline V gene (reference sequence). V lost 6 bases and J lost 0, with 21 bases in between. The CDR3 DNA follows: TGTGCCAGCAGTCATCCAACTCGGGACGGACGCTCCTACAATGAGCAGTTCTTC. Protein product: CASSHPTRDGRSYNEQFF.

This clonotype was seen repeatedly, ten times or more. J is TRBJ1-3 and V is TRBV12-3 or TRBV12-4; 7 nucleotides line up with TRBD1. Germline trimming cut 4 bases from V and 0 bases from J; bases unmatched to any gene: 3. The CDR3 is 15 amino acids. This chain's CDR3 is CASSWGQLSGNTIYF. DNA of the CDR3: TGTGCCAGCAGTTGGGGACAGCTCTCTGGAAACACCATATATTTT.

This clonotype has at least ten counts. V gene TRBV28 combines with J gene TRBJ1-1, with 9 bases identical to TRBD1. V lost 7 bases to trimming and J lost 1 base; unmatched junction nucleotides: 4. This CDR3 spans 14 amino acids. Germline V gene sequence: CDR1 MDHEN, CDR2 SYDVKM. This chain's CDR3 is CASTAGQGNTEAFF. The CDR3 DNA sequence: TGTGCCAGCACCGCGGGACAGGGGAACACTGAAGCTTTCTTT.

This clonotype was counted only a few times. J is TRBJ2-3 and V is TRBV6-1, with 14 positions matching TRBD2. Germline values: CDR1 MNHNS, CDR2 SASEGT. CDR3 length equals 15 residues. V shed 10 bases, J shed 4 bases, and the junction held 7 bases outside the gene matches. The CDR3 region has the DNA TGTGCCACCCGACTAGCGGGAGGGCGGGCAGATACGCAGTATTTT. Its translation: CATRLAGGRADTQYF.

V gene TRBV6-1 combines with J gene TRBJ1-4; D not certain. V lost 2 bases to trimming and J lost 7 bases, with 14 bases between them. Germline CDR1 and CDR2: MNHNS and SASEGT. This CDR3 is 15 amino acids long. CDR3: CASSEIVGLGEKLFF. CDR3 sequence (DNA): TGTGCCAGCAGTGAAATTGTTGGGCTGGGTGAAAAACTGTTTTTT.

This sequence joins TRBV19 and TRBJ2-1, with no clear D. Trimming took off 10 bases at V and 0 bases at J, with 13 bases between the two ends. This CDR3 spans 14 amino acids. In germline, CDR1 is LNHDA, CDR2 SQIVND (reference sequence). The chain's CDR3 is CATTQASSYNEQFF. DNA for the CDR3: TGTGCCACTACCCAAGCCAGCTCCTACAATGAGCAGTTCTTC.

The CDR3 nucleotides are TGTGCCAGCAGCCGTATGACAGGGGATAATTCACCCCTCCACTTT. This translates into CASSRMTGDNSPLHF. The rearrangement uses TRBV5-4 and TRBJ1-6, with 8 bases matching TRBD1. The CDR3 extends over 15 amino acids. Per the germline V gene, CDR1 is SGHNT and CDR2 is YYREEE (reference sequence). Trimming cost V 4 bases and J 5 bases; bases outside gene matches: 5.

In this sample, this clonotype turned up a few times. The chain couples TRBV5-1 to TRBJ2-2; 8 bases agree with TRBD2. Germline V CDR1 and CDR2: SGHRS, YFSETQ. V trimming: 1 base; J trimming: 1 base; junction bases outside the gene matches: 6. The CDR3 spans 17 residues. CDR3 residues: CASSLTSGWMNTGELFF. CDR3 sequence (DNA): TGCGCCAGCAGCTTGACTAGCGGATGGATGAACACCGGGGAGCTGTTTTTT.

The sample holds one count of this clonotype. The chain uses TRBV6-2 or TRBV6-3 and TRBJ2-3, with TRBD2 identical over 7 bases. The CDR3 is 16 residues long. Germline V gene lookup returns CDR1 MNHEY and CDR2 SVGEGT. V dropped 10 bases and J dropped 1; count of bases not matched to a gene: 14. The CDR3 DNA is TGTGCCATCAGGCCGGGACTACAATTGGGCACAGATACGCAGTATTTT. This translates into CAIRPGLQLGTDTQYF.

This clonotype came up a few times. V and J are TRBV3-1 and TRBJ2-4; 9 bases fit TRBD2. Germline V gives CDR1 LGHDT, CDR2 YNNKEL (reference sequence). The CDR3 consists of 15 residues. The V and J ends lost 3 bases and 9 bases, in that order; junction bases with no gene match: 9. In DNA form, the CDR3 reads TGTGCCAGCAGCCATGGGACTAGCCTGGGAGGCATTCAGTACTTC. Protein sequence: CASSHGTSLGGIQYF.

This clonotype was counted at least ten times. The CDR3 region has the DNA TGTGCCAGCAGTTCGAGCCAGCCCCAGCATTTT. This translates into CASSSSQPQHF. The V gene is TRBV28, the J gene TRBJ1-5, with unresolved D. The CDR3 loop spans 11 amino acids. V lost 4 bases to trimming and J lost 7 bases, with 5 bases between them. Per germline, CDR1 MDHEN and CDR2 SYDVKM. The whole variable domain, remainder taken from reference TRBV28 and TRBJ1-5, is DVKVTQSSRYLVKRTGEKVFLECVQDMDHENMFWYRQDPGLGLRLIYFSYDVKMKEKGDIPEGYSVSREKKERFSLILESASTNQTSMYLCASSSSQPQHFGDGTRLSIL.

This clonotype has just a few counts. This chain joins TRBV15 and TRBJ1-4; D unclear. V dropped 0 bases and J dropped 8 bases, with 13 bases sitting between them. CDR1 is LNHNV, CDR2 YYDKDF, per germline (reference sequence). This CDR3 has 15 residues. CDR3 region: CATSRDQAGREKLFF. CDR3 in DNA: TGTGCCACCAGCAGAGATCAGGCTGGCAGAGAAAAACTGTTTTTT.

This clonotype has a count of ten or more. The V gene is TRBV20-1, the J gene TRBJ1-5; D is uncertain. CDR3 length equals 14 residues. V lost 6 bases to trimming and J lost 5 bases, with 17 bases between them. Per germline, CDR1 DFQATT and CDR2 SNEGSKA (reference sequence). CDR3 sequence (DNA): TGCAGTGCCAACCACGGCCCGTGGGATCAGCCCCAGCATTTT. This translates into CSANHGPWDQPQHF.

This clonotype was detected only a few times. V usage is TRBV7-2 and J usage is TRBJ2-5, with TRBD2 identical over 14 bases. J gave up 3 bases and V 5 bases, and 5 bases lay outside the gene matches. The germline gives CDR1 SGHTA, CDR2 FQGNSA. CDR3 length: 16 residues. The DNA for the CDR3 is TGTGCCAGCAGCCCAAAGACTAGCGGGGGGGAAGAGACCCAGTACTTC. Its translation is CASSPKTSGGEETQYF.